Reported below is one T cell receptor beta chain. The protocol was immunoSEQ multiplex PCR, while the TCRdb copy is restricted to in-frame clones and leaves out a portion. The sample yields 300,000 to 400,000 clones, 87% seen once. These data originate in a study of blood T cell repertoires in COVID-19. Trimming removed 2 bases from V and 9 bases from J; junction bases left unmatched: 15. The V gene's germline CDR1 is LNHDA and CDR2 SQIVND (reference sequence). CDR3 length equals 17 residues. The sequencing input was peripheral blood. The V and J genes are TRBV19 and TRBJ2-1; 8 bases are a match to TRBD2. This receptor was identified in a woman between 50 and 59 years old with COVID-19, enrolled during active disease. This chain's CDR3 is CASSILGTRRRRGEQFF. CDR3 DNA sequence: TGTGCCAGTAGTATATTGGGGACTAGGCGTCGACGGGGTGAGCAGTTCTTC.